This T cell receptor (beta chain) came from a study of T-cell memory formation after mild COVID-19. Turning to the study itself: For the most part, TCR clusters were specific to one donor. Study-wide results and caveats: Shrinking CD4+ clones were chiefly CM and EM; CD8+ ones were chiefly EMRA.

With 0 bases removed from V and 7 bases from J, the gap between germline ends came to 6 bases. Germline loops: CDR1 LGHDT, CDR2 YNNKEL (reference sequence). CDR3 size: 12 residues. This clonotype was picked up many times. Its target is unknown. TCRdb reanalysed the 5' RACE reads using MiXCR and keeps one entry per CDR3 protein. In the table there are fewer than 250,000 distinct CDR3 sequences, about 16% of which are singletons. This sequence was found in an adult woman who had mild COVID-19 (a few samples of this study predate the infection). Cell type and time point are not known. Sequenced material: PBMCs or a T cell subset sorted from them (not recorded which). The rearrangement links TRBV3-1 to TRBJ1-2, with D hard to call. The CDR3 DNA is TGTGCCAGCAGCCAAGATCTACGTGGCTACACCTTC. Its translation is CASSQDLRGYTF.